This T cell receptor beta chain was captured in a study of post-analysis software for immune sequencing data. On the study more broadly: Included courses were relapsing-remitting and secondary progressive multiple sclerosis; progressive-relapsing multiple sclerosis was also included. Findings and limits, study-wide: The authors found that F measure strongly co-clustered same-batch samples. Four or five TRBV segments occurring more often in patients than controls included TRBV5-6, TRBV5-1 and TRBV20-1. Controls' normalized Chao1 diversity significantly exceeded that of multiple sclerosis patients.

As concerns this clonotype: Its antigen is unknown.

Libraries were made from TCR beta cDNA, and they carried unique molecular identifiers. TCRdb itself ran the PCR reads through MiXCR, one entry per CDR3 protein. In the table there are approximately 730,000 distinct CDR3 sequences, approximately 44% of which are singletons. Per germline, CDR1 LGHNT and CDR2 FRNRAP. The CDR3 is 16 residues long. V was cut by 5 bases and J by 0 bases, with 15 bases left in between. The chain employs TRBV12-5 and TRBJ2-3, with unresolved D. Sample: blood. The source of this sequence is a girl aged 10-17 years with multiple sclerosis. The CDR3 region is CASGPLALNSTDTQYF. In DNA form, the CDR3 reads TGTGCTAGTGGTCCCTTGGCCCTGAATAGCACAGATACGCAGTATTTT. The entire variable domain, with the rest obtained from reference TRBV12-5 and TRBJ2-3, is as follows: DARVTQTPRHKVTEMGQEVTMRCQPILGHNTVFWYRQTMMQGLELLAYFRNRAPLDDSGMPKDRFSAEMPDATLATLKIQPSEPRDSAVYFCASGPLALNSTDTQYFGPGTRLTVL.